These T cell receptor beta chains were read from a single sample in a study of cytomegalovirus exposure and HLA in healthy donors. The method was immunoSEQ multiplex PCR; TCRdb's version includes in-frame clones alone and lacks a portion of them. The sample records about 95,000 clones, around 70% being singletons. The sample comprised PBMCs. The receptor set was obtained from a man in his sixties in good health and CMV-seronegative. CDR3s include the opening cysteine and the closing phenylalanine or tryptophan. The D gene is left open where the match is weak. Size is omitted from some rows. Given values are once, few, many or a class for expanded clones.

abundance: -; v_gene: TRBV21-1; d_gene: -; j_gene: TRBJ2-7; CDR3aa: CASSPGGHWFSYEQYF; CDR3nt: TGTGCCAGCAGCCCAGGGGGCCACTGGTTCTCCTACGAGCAGTACTTC
abundance: -; v_gene: TRBV7-9; d_gene: -; j_gene: TRBJ2-6; CDR3aa: CASPPLAGANVLTF; CDR3nt: TGTGCCAGCCCCCCTCTCGCTGGGGCCAACGTCCTGACTTTC
abundance: -; v_gene: TRBV29-1; d_gene: -; j_gene: TRBJ2-1; CDR3aa: CSVAVRYSYNEQFF; CDR3nt: TGCAGCGTTGCGGTCCGATACTCCTACAATGAGCAGTTCTTC
abundance: -; v_gene: TRBV6-5; d_gene: TRBD1; j_gene: TRBJ1-3; CDR3aa: CASRITGGNTIYF; CDR3nt: TGTGCCAGCAGAATTACAGGGGGCAACACCATATATTTT
abundance: -; v_gene: TRBV5-1; d_gene: TRBD1; j_gene: TRBJ1-1; CDR3aa: CASSVQGVPNTEAFF; CDR3nt: TGCGCCAGCAGCGTCCAGGGGGTCCCGAACACTGAAGCTTTCTTT
abundance: -; v_gene: TRBV4-1; d_gene: TRBD1; j_gene: TRBJ1-2; CDR3aa: CASSQPDRVDGYTF; CDR3nt: TGCGCCAGCAGCCAACCGGACAGGGTGGATGGCTACACCTTC
abundance: few; v_gene: TRBV11-2; d_gene: -; j_gene: TRBJ1-2; CDR3aa: CASSHPNYGYTF; CDR3nt: TGTGCCAGCAGCCATCCAAACTATGGCTACACCTTC
abundance: -; v_gene: TRBV19; d_gene: TRBD2; j_gene: TRBJ2-2; CDR3aa: CASSGLAGNTGELFF; CDR3nt: TGTGCCAGTAGTGGACTAGCGGGTAACACCGGGGAGCTGTTTTTT
abundance: few; v_gene: TRBV30; d_gene: TRBD2; j_gene: TRBJ2-3; CDR3aa: CAWATSGGWDTQYF; CDR3nt: TGTGCCTGGGCTACTAGCGGGGGGTGGGATACGCAGTATTTT
abundance: -; v_gene: TRBV4-1; d_gene: TRBD2; j_gene: TRBJ2-3; CDR3aa: CASSQGRSGGTDTQYF; CDR3nt: TGCGCCAGCAGCCAAGGGAGAAGCGGGGGAACAGATACGCAGTATTTT
abundance: -; v_gene: TRBV6-1; d_gene: TRBD2; j_gene: TRBJ2-1; CDR3aa: CASSEAHWGLGTSGTYNEQFF; CDR3nt: TGTGCCAGCAGTGAAGCCCACTGGGGACTAGGGACATCCGGCACCTACAATGAGCAGTTCTTC
abundance: -; v_gene: TRBV15; d_gene: TRBD1; j_gene: TRBJ2-7; CDR3aa: CATSRDRGEQYF; CDR3nt: TGTGCCACCAGCAGGGACAGGGGCGAGCAGTACTTC
abundance: -; v_gene: TRBV15; d_gene: TRBD1; j_gene: TRBJ2-5; CDR3aa: CATSKTPGQGFEETQYF; CDR3nt: TGTGCCACCAGCAAAACCCCGGGACAGGGGTTTGAAGAGACCCAGTACTTC
abundance: -; v_gene: TRBV7-9; d_gene: TRBD2; j_gene: TRBJ2-7; CDR3aa: CASSLVRGGSLSYEQYF; CDR3nt: TGTGCCAGCAGCTTAGTTCGGGGGGGTTCCCTCTCCTACGAGCAGTACTTC
abundance: few; v_gene: TRBV28; d_gene: TRBD1; j_gene: TRBJ1-3; CDR3aa: CASRSGTGVTSGNTIYF; CDR3nt: TGTGCCAGCAGGTCCGGGACAGGGGTGACCTCTGGAAACACCATATATTTT
abundance: -; v_gene: TRBV29-1; d_gene: TRBD1; j_gene: TRBJ2-2; CDR3aa: CSAGTGGNTGELFF; CDR3nt: TGCAGCGCGGGGACAGGGGGGAACACCGGGGAGCTGTTTTTT
abundance: -; v_gene: TRBV2; d_gene: -; j_gene: TRBJ1-5; CDR3aa: CASSPAGNPNQPQHF; CDR3nt: TGTGCCAGCAGTCCGGCAGGGAACCCAAATCAGCCCCAGCATTTT
abundance: few; v_gene: TRBV7-8; d_gene: -; j_gene: TRBJ1-3; CDR3aa: CASTQVGNTIYF; CDR3nt: TGTGCCAGCACCCAGGTCGGAAACACCATATATTTT
abundance: -; v_gene: TRBV6-1; d_gene: TRBD2; j_gene: TRBJ2-1; CDR3aa: CASSTSGGYNEQFF; CDR3nt: TGTGCCAGCAGTACTAGCGGGGGATACAATGAGCAGTTCTTC
abundance: -; v_gene: TRBV28; d_gene: -; j_gene: TRBJ1-2; CDR3aa: CASSLTRSYGYTF; CDR3nt: TGTGCCAGCAGTTTAACAAGAAGCTATGGCTACACCTTC
abundance: -; v_gene: TRBV9; d_gene: TRBD1; j_gene: TRBJ1-5; CDR3aa: CASSGGTGVGIQPQHF; CDR3nt: TGTGCCAGCAGCGGAGGGACAGGGGTGGGTATTCAGCCCCAGCATTTT
abundance: -; v_gene: TRBV6-5; d_gene: -; j_gene: TRBJ1-4; CDR3aa: CASRGRLNEKLFF; CDR3nt: TGTGCCAGCAGGGGGAGACTTAATGAAAAACTGTTTTTT
abundance: -; v_gene: TRBV28; d_gene: TRBD1; j_gene: TRBJ2-5; CDR3aa: CASSSGTGFVQETQYF; CDR3nt: TGTGCCAGCAGTTCCGGGACAGGGTTTGTGCAAGAGACCCAGTACTTC
abundance: -; v_gene: TRBV11-2; d_gene: TRBD1; j_gene: TRBJ2-7; CDR3aa: CASSFTGVDEQYF; CDR3nt: TGTGCCAGCAGCTTCACAGGGGTCGACGAGCAGTACTTC
abundance: once; v_gene: TRBV19; d_gene: -; j_gene: TRBJ1-1; CDR3aa: CASSTTMNTEAFF; CDR3nt: TGTGCCAGTAGTACCACTATGAACACTGAAGCTTTCTTT
abundance: -; v_gene: TRBV4-1; d_gene: -; j_gene: TRBJ2-1; CDR3aa: CASSLSLARSYNEQFF; CDR3nt: TGCGCCAGCAGCCTCAGTCTAGCGCGGTCCTACAATGAGCAGTTCTTC
abundance: -; v_gene: TRBV7-8; d_gene: -; j_gene: TRBJ1-1; CDR3aa: CASSSIMTSNTEAFF; CDR3nt: TGTGCCAGCAGCTCCATTATGACATCAAACACTGAAGCTTTCTTT
abundance: -; v_gene: TRBV5-6; d_gene: -; j_gene: TRBJ2-6; CDR3aa: CASSLIMSSGANVLTF; CDR3nt: TGTGCCAGCAGCTTAATAATGAGCTCTGGGGCCAACGTCCTGACTTTC
abundance: -; v_gene: TRBV6-1; d_gene: TRBD1; j_gene: TRBJ1-1; CDR3aa: CASSIRQGRGTEAFF; CDR3nt: TGTGCCAGCAGTATACGACAGGGGAGAGGCACTGAAGCTTTCTTT
abundance: -; v_gene: TRBV19; d_gene: TRBD1; j_gene: TRBJ2-7; CDR3aa: CASSIAGQGPYEQYF; CDR3nt: TGTGCCAGTAGTATCGCGGGACAGGGTCCCTACGAGCAGTACTTC
abundance: once; v_gene: TRBV5-5; d_gene: TRBD2; j_gene: TRBJ2-1; CDR3aa: CASSLVGSAGGNEQFF; CDR3nt: TGTGCCAGCAGCCTTGTTGGAAGCGCGGGGGGCAATGAGCAGTTCTTC
abundance: -; v_gene: TRBV6-6; d_gene: -; j_gene: TRBJ1-1; CDR3aa: CASSYSRQENTEAFF; CDR3nt: TGTGCCAGCAGTTACAGCAGACAGGAAAACACTGAAGCTTTCTTT
abundance: -; v_gene: TRBV5-1; d_gene: -; j_gene: TRBJ2-3; CDR3aa: CASSLGQGGDTQYF; CDR3nt: TGCGCCAGCAGCTTGGGTCAGGGAGGAGATACGCAGTATTTT
abundance: -; v_gene: TRBV5-4; d_gene: -; j_gene: TRBJ1-5; CDR3aa: CASSLQGQPQHF; CDR3nt: TGTGCCAGCAGCTTGCAGGGGCAGCCCCAGCATTTT
abundance: -; v_gene: TRBV4-1; d_gene: TRBD1; j_gene: TRBJ2-2; CDR3aa: CASRGTGNTGELFF; CDR3nt: TGCGCCAGCAGGGGGACAGGGAACACCGGGGAGCTGTTTTTT